This TCR beta chain was sequenced for a study of T cell responses to AZD1222 COVID-19 vaccine. Notes on the study in general: Across spike, vaccine-associated CD4 TCRs were found, dominant at 160-218 and 743-854.

TCRdb's table, derived via immunoSEQ multiplex PCR, lists solely in-frame clones and lacks some. Of about 130,000 clones listed, around 84% were seen once; the top ten hold approximately 4%. Concerning this clone itself: Its specificity is unknown.

The germline V and J ends were trimmed by 7 bases and 2 bases, with 12 bases remaining between them. CDR3 length: 13 residues. Germline CDR1 MDHEN, CDR2 SYDVKM. This specimen was peripheral blood, taken on day 0 of AZD1222 vaccination. The TCR was taken from an adult in good health. This chain links TRBV28 with TRBJ2-7, with D possibly being TRBD1 (6 bases). CDR3 sequence: CASKLGGPYEQYF. The CDR3 coding sequence is TGTGCCAGCAAACTAGGGGGACCCTACGAGCAGTACTTC.